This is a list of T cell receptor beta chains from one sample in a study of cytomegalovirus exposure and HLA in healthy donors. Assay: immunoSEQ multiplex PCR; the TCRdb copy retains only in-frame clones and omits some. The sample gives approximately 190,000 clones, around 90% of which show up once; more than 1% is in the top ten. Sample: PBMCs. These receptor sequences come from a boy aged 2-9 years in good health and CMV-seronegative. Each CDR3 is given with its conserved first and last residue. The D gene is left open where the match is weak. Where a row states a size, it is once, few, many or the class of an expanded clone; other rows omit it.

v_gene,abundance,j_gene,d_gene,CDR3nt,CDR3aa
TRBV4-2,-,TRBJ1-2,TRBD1,TGTGCCAGCAGCCAAGTAAACACAGGGGGCTTCTATGGCTACACCTTC,CASSQVNTGGFYGYTF
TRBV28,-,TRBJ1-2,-,TGTGCCAGCGGGCCAACAGGTGCCTCAAGCTATGGCTACACCTTC,CASGPTGASSYGYTF
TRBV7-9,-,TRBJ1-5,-,TGTGCCAGCAGCTTAGCAGGGGACAATCAGCCCCAGCATTTT,CASSLAGDNQPQHF
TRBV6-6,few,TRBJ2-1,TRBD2,TGTGCCAGCACCCCGGGGGAGGGGAAGGGGTTCTTC,CASTPGEGKGFF
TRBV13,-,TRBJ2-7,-,TGTGCCAGCAGCTTAGGATCGGCCTACGAGCAGTACTTC,CASSLGSAYEQYF
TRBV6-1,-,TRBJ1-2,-,TGTGCCAGCAGTGAATGGTCCAGGAATAACTATGGCTACACCTTC,CASSEWSRNNYGYTF
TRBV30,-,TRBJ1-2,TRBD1,TGTGCCTGGAGTGAGGGACAGCGACCGCCCGGGGACTATGGCTACACCTTC,CAWSEGQRPPGDYGYTF
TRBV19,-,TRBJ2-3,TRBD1,TGTGCCAGTAGTATCGCCAGGGGGTCAGATACGCAGTATTTT,CASSIARGSDTQYF
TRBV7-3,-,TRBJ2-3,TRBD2,TGTGCCAGCAGCCCTCTAGCGGGAGACACAGATACGCAGTATTTT,CASSPLAGDTDTQYF
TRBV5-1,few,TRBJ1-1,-,TGCGCCAGCAGCTTGGGGGCGGGAACTGAAGCTTTCTTT,CASSLGAGTEAFF
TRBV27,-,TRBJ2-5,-,TGTGCCAGCAGCCTTGGGTCCAGGGAGACCCAGTACTTC,CASSLGSRETQYF
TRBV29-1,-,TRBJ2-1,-,TGCAGCGTTGAAGGCAGTGGCTCGGGACAGTTCTTC,CSVEGSGSGQFF
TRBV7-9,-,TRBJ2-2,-,TGTGCCAGCAGCTTAGTAGTAGCGCCGAACACCGGGGAGCTGTTTTTT,CASSLVVAPNTGELFF
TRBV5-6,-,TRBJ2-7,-,TGTGCCAGCAGCCTACTAGTTTCCTACGAGCAGTACTTC,CASSLLVSYEQYF
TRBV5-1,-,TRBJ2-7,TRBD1,TGCGCCAGCAGCTTGGGGTTAGGGGACAGGGGACGGGAGCAGTACTTC,CASSLGLGDRGREQYF
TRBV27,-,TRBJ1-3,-,TGTGCCAGCAGTCGCATCGCCGGGGGGAATTTGGCGACCACCATATATTTT,CASSRIAGGNLATTIYF
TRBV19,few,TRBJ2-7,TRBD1,TGTGCCAGCTCCCGGGACAGGGGTGACGAGCAGTACTTC,CASSRDRGDEQYF
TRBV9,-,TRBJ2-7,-,TGTGCCAGCCGATGCTCCCTACAGGTGACAGACGAGCAGTACTTC,CASRCSLQVTDEQYF
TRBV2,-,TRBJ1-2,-,TGTGCCAGCCCACGGCGGGATGGTGAAAACTATGGCTACACCTTC,CASPRRDGENYGYTF
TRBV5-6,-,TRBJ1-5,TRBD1,TGTGCCAGCAGCCCGGGACAGGTGGATAGCAATCAGCCCCAGCATTTT,CASSPGQVDSNQPQHF
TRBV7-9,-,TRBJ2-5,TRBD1,TGTTCCAGCAGCTTAGGGACAGTCCAAGAGACCCAGTACTTC,CSSSLGTVQETQYF
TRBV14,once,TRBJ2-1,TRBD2,TGTGCCAGCAGCCACCCGCAACGGGGGGGGTCAAATGAGCAGTTCTTC,CASSHPQRGGSNEQFF
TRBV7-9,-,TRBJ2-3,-,TGTGCCAGCACCCCCCAGGGCCCAGATACGCAGTATTTT,CASTPQGPDTQYF
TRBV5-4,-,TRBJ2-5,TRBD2,TGTGCCAGCAGCACGGGACTAGCGGGAAAAGAGACCCAGTACTTC,CASSTGLAGKETQYF
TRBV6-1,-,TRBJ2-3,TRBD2,TGTGCCAGCAGGAAAACGACTAGCGGGACGGATACGCAGTATTTT,CASRKTTSGTDTQYF
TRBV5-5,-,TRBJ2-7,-,TGTGCCACCACTAGGCGGGTCCCCCCCTACGAGCAGTACTTC,CATTRRVPPYEQYF
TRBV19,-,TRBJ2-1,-,TGTGCCAGTAGCCTGACTAGTTCCAATGAGCAGTTCTTC,CASSLTSSNEQFF
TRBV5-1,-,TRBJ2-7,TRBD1,TGCGCCAGCAGCCCCGGGACAGGGGTCTCCTACGAGCAGTACTTC,CASSPGTGVSYEQYF
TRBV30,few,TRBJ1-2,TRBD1,TGTGCCTGGAGTAGAGGACAGGGTGGTGGCGGCTACACCTTC,CAWSRGQGGGGYTF
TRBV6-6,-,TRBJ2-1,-,TGTGCCAGCAGTAACCCCAGGGGTCCCTACAATGAGCAGTTCTTC,CASSNPRGPYNEQFF
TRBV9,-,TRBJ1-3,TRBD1,TGTGCCAGCAGCGTAGCCCCGGACAGGGGGCCAGGAAACACCATATATTTT,CASSVAPDRGPGNTIYF
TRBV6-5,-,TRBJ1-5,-,TGTGCCAGCAGACCACACAGGGATCAGCCCCAGCATTTT,CASRPHRDQPQHF
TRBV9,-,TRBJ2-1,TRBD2,TGTGCCAGCAGCGCAAGAGCGGGAGGGCCGGCCGGAGAGCAGTTCTTC,CASSARAGGPAGEQFF
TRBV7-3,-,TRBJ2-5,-,TGTGCCAGCAGCTCCCGGGGGGCCCAAGAGACCCAGTACTTC,CASSSRGAQETQYF
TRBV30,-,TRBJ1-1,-,TGTGCCGGCAGGACAGATGTGAACACTGAAGCTTTCTTT,CAGRTDVNTEAFF
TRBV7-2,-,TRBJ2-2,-,TGTGCCAGCAGCCCGTTGCAGGGCGGGGAGCTGTTTTTT,CASSPLQGGELFF
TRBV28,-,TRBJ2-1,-,TGTGCCAGCAGACCCTCATCCCCGGGTTCACCCCTTGCGGATGAGCAGTTCTTC,CASRPSSPGSPLADEQFF